A single sample gave rise to the 20 T cell receptor beta chains below, sequenced in a study of T cell responses to AZD1222 COVID-19 vaccine. TCRdb's table, derived via immunoSEQ multiplex PCR, lists solely in-frame clones and lacks some. The top ten hold 7.5% of the sample, which has approximately 140,000 clones, 75% to 95% seen once. Specimen: peripheral blood, collected 28 days after the second dose of the MenACWY control vaccine. Receptor source: an adult who received the MenACWY meningococcal vaccine as a control.

The rearrangement uses TRBV6-5 and TRBJ2-1; TRBD2 aligns across 7 bases. J lost 0 bases, V lost 6 bases, and 5 bases had no gene match. Germline CDR1 is MNHEY and CDR2 is SVGAGI. The CDR3 length is 15 residues. The CDR3 coding sequence is TGTGCCAGCAGACTAAGCGGGACCTCCTACAATGAGCAGTTCTTC. This encodes CASRLSGTSYNEQFF.

V is TRBV7-2 and J is TRBJ2-7; TRBD1 aligns across 8 bases. The CDR3 is 15 residues long. Trimming at V came to 1 base and at J to 5 bases, leaving 7 bases not matched to a gene. Germline V lookup: CDR1 SGHTA, CDR2 FQGNSA. Here the CDR3 DNA reads TGTGCCAGCAGCTTAGACTGGACAGGGCACAACGAGCAGTACTTC. Translating it yields CASSLDWTGHNEQYF.

The chain recombines TRBV28 with TRBJ2-7; either TRBD1 or TRBD2 may supply D (5 bases each). CDR3 length: 14 residues. Looked up from germline, CDR1 is MDHEN and CDR2 is SYDVKM. V shed 4 bases and J shed 9 bases, with 19 bases lying between them. CDR3 loop: CASSSPGRALGQYF. Written as DNA, the CDR3 is TGTGCCAGCAGTTCCCCGGGGCGGGCGCTCGGGCAGTACTTC.

CDR3 region: CASSNPGQRGSGANVLTF. CDR3 bases: TGTGCCAGCAGCAACCCGGGACAGCGTGGCTCTGGGGCCAACGTCCTGACTTTC. This chain joins TRBV21-1 and TRBJ2-6; the table's TRBD1 call for D was not verified on the DNA. TRBV21-1 counts as a pseudogene. The CDR3 totals 18 residues.

The rearrangement uses TRBV6-5 and TRBJ2-1; maybe TRBD2 (5 bases). This CDR3 comprises 14 residues. Germline-derived CDR1 and CDR2 are MNHEY and SVGAGI. V was cut by 2 bases and J by 9 bases, with 14 bases left in between. CDR3 coding DNA: TGTGCCAGCAGTTACGGGTCTGGGAGCGGTGAGCAGTTCTTC. Protein: CASSYGSGSGEQFF.

The J gene is TRBJ2-3, the V gene TRBV7-9; 12 nucleotides match TRBD2. The CDR3 contains 16 residues. V was pared by 6 bases and J by 5 bases, with 9 bases of the junction left unmatched. Germline assignment: CDR1 SEHNR and CDR2 FQNEAQ (reference sequence). CDR3 in DNA: TGTGCCAGCAGTTTCGGGCAGACTAGCGGGGGAGATACGCAGTATTTT. The encoded protein is CASSFGQTSGGDTQYF.

As concerns this clone: The sample contains more than one DNA sequence encoding this CDR3. The rearrangement uses TRBV5-1 and TRBJ2-7, with D maybe TRBD1 (5 bases). The CDR3 is 13 residues long. Germline V gene lookup returns CDR1 SGHRS and CDR2 YFSETQ. Trimming stripped 0 bases from V and 1 base from J, with 5 bases between. The CDR3, as DNA: TGCGCCAGCAGCTTGGCAGGGTCCTACGAGCAGTACTTC. Translation gives CASSLAGSYEQYF.

The chain joins TRBV10-3 to TRBJ2-5; 13 bases line up with TRBD2. With 3 bases clipped from V and 5 bases from J, the junction kept 6 bases outside the gene matches. The CDR3 has 16 amino acids. Per germline, CDR1 ENHRY and CDR2 SYGVKD. CDR3 region: CAISETGLAGVETQYF. CDR3 DNA sequence: TGTGCCATCAGTGAAACAGGACTAGCGGGGGTCGAGACCCAGTACTTC.

V gene TRBV3-1 (or the pseudogene TRBV3-2) combines with J gene TRBJ2-7, with 11 positions matching TRBD2. The germline V gene has CDR1 LGHDT and CDR2 YNNKEL (reference sequence). V dropped 6 bases and J dropped 3; count of bases not matched to a gene: 7. CDR3 size: 15 residues. The CDR3 region is CASRATSGSVYEQYF. The DNA of the CDR3 is TGTGCCAGCAGAGCAACTAGCGGGAGTGTCTACGAGCAGTACTTC.

The chain employs TRBV7-9 and TRBJ1-5; D remains ambiguous. The germline CDR1 and CDR2 sequences are SEHNR and FQNEAQ (reference sequence). Trimming cost V 2 bases and J 0 bases, with 2 bases left between them. The CDR3 length is 13 residues. CDR3 amino acids: CASSLSSNQPQHF. CDR3 in DNA: TGTGCCAGCAGCTTAAGTAGCAATCAGCCCCAGCATTTT. The whole variable domain, filled in from reference TRBV7-9 and TRBJ1-5, reads DTGVSQNPRHKITKRGQNVTFRCDPISEHNRLYWYRQTLGQGPEFLTYFQNEAQLEKSRLLSDRFSAERPKGSFSTLEIQRTEQGDSAMYLCASSLSSNQPQHFGDGTRLSIL.

The genes are TRBV7-2 and TRBJ2-7, with TRBD2 identical over 7 bases. Germline loops: CDR1 SGHTA, CDR2 FQGNSA. CDR3 size: 15 residues. J lost 3 bases, V lost 5 bases, and 10 bases had no gene match. CDR3 sequence: CASSASSGEYYEQYF. CDR3 nucleotide sequence: TGTGCCAGCAGCGCCTCGAGCGGGGAATACTACGAGCAGTACTTC.

This chain links TRBV25-1 with TRBJ2-4; 9 bases align to TRBD1. The junction had 6 bases not matched to a gene; V was cut back by 0 bases and J by 6 bases. The CDR3 runs 16 residues. CDR1 is MGHDK, CDR2 SYGVNS, per germline. CDR3 in DNA: TGTGCCAGCAGTGAATATGGAGGGACAGGGATAAACATTCAGTACTTC. Translated: CASSEYGGTGINIQYF. The full variable domain, in which reference TRBV25-1 and TRBJ2-4 provide the parts outside the CDR3, is EADIYQTPRYLVIGTGKKITLECSQTMGHDKMYWYQQDPGMELHLIHYSYGVNSTEKGDLSSESTVSRIRTEHFPLTLESARPSHTSQYLCASSEYGGTGINIQYFGAGTRLSVL.

The chain couples TRBV4-3 to TRBJ2-4, with a tentative D call TRBD1 (5 bases). Germline V gives CDR1 LGHNA, CDR2 YSLEER. CDR3 length: 15 residues. The germline V and J ends were trimmed by 0 bases and 5 bases, with 11 bases remaining between them. This CDR3 reads CASSQEFVGENIQYF. DNA of the CDR3: TGCGCCAGCAGCCAAGAATTCGTAGGGGAAAACATTCAGTACTTC.

CDR3 bases: TGTGCCACCAGCTCTGGAGGGCAGGGTCCCAGTCAGCCCCAGCATTTT. Its protein product is CATSSGGQGPSQPQHF. This rearrangement joins TRBV15 to TRBJ1-5; perhaps TRBD1 as D (5 bases). This CDR3 spans 16 amino acids. V was clipped by 5 bases and J by 6 bases, with 20 bases between them. Germline loops: CDR1 LNHNV, CDR2 YYDKDF (reference sequence).

DNA for the CDR3: TGTGCCAGTACGGGGGGGGAAAAACTGTTTTTT. It codes for CASTGGEKLFF. V and J are TRBV19 and TRBJ1-4; tentatively, D is TRBD1 (5 bases). The CDR3 is 11 residues long. CDR1 and CDR2 (germline): LNHDA, SQIVND (reference sequence). Trimming shortened V by 7 bases and J by 8 bases, and 8 bases separated the two germline ends.

The CDR3 bases are TGTGCCAGCAGTCCTCCGGGGCACAATCAGCCCCAGCATTTT. Its translation: CASSPPGHNQPQHF. The chain has TRBV28 and TRBJ1-5; the D gene is possibly TRBD1 (5 bases). V was pared by 5 bases and J by 3 bases, with 11 bases between. The CDR3 totals 14 residues. The germline gives CDR1 MDHEN, CDR2 SYDVKM.

Here the CDR3 reads CASSLTGRTNEKLFF. The CDR3 DNA follows: TGTGCCAGCAGCTTGACAGGGAGGACTAATGAAAAACTGTTTTTT. The rearrangement links TRBV5-6 to TRBJ1-4, with D possibly matching TRBD1 (6 bases). Trimming cost V 1 base and J 2 bases, with 9 bases left between them. This CDR3 contains 15 residues. The germline V gene has CDR1 SGHDT and CDR2 YYEEEE. The whole variable domain, filled in from reference TRBV5-6 and TRBJ1-4, reads DAGVTQSPTHLIKTRGQQVTLRCSPKSGHDTVSWYQQALGQGPQFIFQYYEEEERQRGNFPDRFSGHQFPNYSSELNVNALLLGDSALYLCASSLTGRTNEKLFFGSGTQLSVL.

The genes are TRBV19 and TRBJ2-1; 11 positions match TRBD2. Trimming cost V 6 bases and J 6 bases; bases outside gene matches: 4. Looked up from germline, CDR1 is LNHDA and CDR2 is SQIVND (reference sequence). The CDR3 spans 14 residues. The CDR3 loop is CASRLTSGVNEQFF. The CDR3 DNA follows: TGTGCCAGTAGACTGACTAGCGGGGTCAATGAGCAGTTCTTC.

V usage is TRBV6-1 and J usage is TRBJ2-6; 8 nucleotides line up with TRBD1. Germline V lookup: CDR1 MNHNS, CDR2 SASEGT. V dropped 3 bases and J dropped 0; count of bases not matched to a gene: 7. CDR3 length equals 18 residues. The CDR3 loop reads CASSDRDRSHSGANVLTF. Here the CDR3 DNA reads TGTGCCAGCAGTGACCGGGACAGGTCACACTCTGGGGCCAACGTCCTGACTTTC.

V usage is TRBV6-2 or TRBV6-3 and J usage is TRBJ1-5, with TRBD1 as a possible D gene (6 bases). V was shortened by 4 bases and J by 1 base, with 14 bases between the two germline ends. Germline V lookup: CDR1 MNHEY, CDR2 SVGEGT. This CDR3 comprises 16 residues. This CDR3 reads CASSSSRDMSNQPQHF. CDR3 sequence (DNA): TGTGCCAGCAGTTCGTCCCGGGACATGAGCAATCAGCCCCAGCATTTT.